This T cell receptor beta chain was identified in a study of human T cells and chemical hapten exposure. Study in general: The cohort included alopecia areata under or over 50% scalp, totalis and universalis.

The time point is: patch test 2, 6 weeks after DPC sensitization. Treatment in this sample: therapeutic diphenylcyclopropenone sensitization with weekly scalp DPC. What the library attached to individual cDNA molecules were unique molecular identifiers. TCRdb reprocessed the RACE reads with MiXCR, giving one entry per CDR3 protein. The table records tens of thousands of distinct CDR3 sequences, 8% to 9.5% of them present only once. The CDR3 loop spans 17 amino acids. V was cut by 2 bases and J by 0 bases, with 14 bases left in between. CDR1 is SGHTA, CDR2 FQGNSA, per germline. This clonotype was detected ten times or more.

The starting material was whole blood, obtained in connection with sensitization to the hapten diphenylcyclopropenone (DPC). This receptor was taken from a young man with alopecia areata. Some clones in this sample may be carry-over from other donors' samples. The V and J genes are TRBV7-2 and TRBJ2-1; D uncertain. The CDR3 DNA follows: TGTGCCAGCAGCTTACGTCTGGAGTCAAGCTCCTACAATGAGCAGTTCTTC. Translation: CASSLRLESSSYNEQFF.